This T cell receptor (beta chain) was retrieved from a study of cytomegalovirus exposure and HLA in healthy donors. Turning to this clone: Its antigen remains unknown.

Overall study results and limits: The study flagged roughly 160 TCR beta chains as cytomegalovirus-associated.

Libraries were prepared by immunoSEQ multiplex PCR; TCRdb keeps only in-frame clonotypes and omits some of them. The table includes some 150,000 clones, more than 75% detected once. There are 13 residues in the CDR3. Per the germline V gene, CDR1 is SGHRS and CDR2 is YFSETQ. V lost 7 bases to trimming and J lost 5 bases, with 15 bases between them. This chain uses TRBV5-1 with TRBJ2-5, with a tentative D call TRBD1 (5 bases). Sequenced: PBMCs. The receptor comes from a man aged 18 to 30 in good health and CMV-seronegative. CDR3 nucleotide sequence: TGCGCCAGCCGCGCAGGGTCTGGGGAGACCCAGTACTTC. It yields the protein CASRAGSGETQYF.